The rows below give T cell receptor beta chains drawn from one sample of a study of blood T cell repertoires in COVID-19. Method: immunoSEQ multiplex PCR; TCRdb's copy keeps in-frame clones and lacks some. The table lists roughly 190,000 clones, 90% of them singletons. The sequenced material came from peripheral blood. The source is a man between 50 and 59 years old with acute or convalescent COVID-19. Both conserved end residues are part of each CDR3.

J gene: TRBJ1-1; CDR3 length: 14; V gene: TRBV10-3; CDR3 protein: CAISDQGENTEAFF
J gene: TRBJ1-2; CDR3 length: 15; V gene: TRBV6-2/TRBV6-3; CDR3 protein: CASSYYDRPSYGYTF
J gene: TRBJ1-1; CDR3 length: 10; V gene: TRBV20-1; CDR3 protein: CSANRGGAFF
J gene: TRBJ2-4; CDR3 length: 15; V gene: TRBV27; CDR3 protein: CASSPGGASKNIQYF
J gene: TRBJ1-2; CDR3 length: 13; V gene: TRBV25-1; CDR3 protein: CASADSTHYGYTF
J gene: TRBJ1-6; CDR3 length: 13; V gene: TRBV5-1; CDR3 protein: CASRFDRNSPLHF
J gene: TRBJ1-5; CDR3 length: 15; V gene: TRBV19; CDR3 protein: CASSIWTGNNQPQHF
J gene: TRBJ2-3; CDR3 length: 14; V gene: TRBV7-9; CDR3 protein: CASSYSGGADTQYF
J gene: TRBJ1-1; CDR3 length: 13; V gene: TRBV6-1; CDR3 protein: CASRTSRNTEAFF
J gene: TRBJ2-1; CDR3 length: 11; V gene: TRBV21-1; CDR3 protein: CAKQGGNEQFF
J gene: TRBJ2-7; CDR3 length: 13; V gene: TRBV7-2; CDR3 protein: CASSSVAVGEQYF
J gene: TRBJ2-1; CDR3 length: 13; V gene: TRBV27; CDR3 protein: CASSLELAGEQFF
J gene: TRBJ2-1; CDR3 length: 15; V gene: TRBV9; CDR3 protein: CASSHQGSSYNEQFF
J gene: TRBJ2-1; CDR3 length: 16; V gene: TRBV9; CDR3 protein: CASSIRTSGSYNEQFF
J gene: TRBJ1-5; CDR3 length: 13; V gene: TRBV19; CDR3 protein: CASSWTGGQPQHF
J gene: TRBJ2-7; CDR3 length: 12; V gene: TRBV10-2; CDR3 protein: CASRDSTYEQYF
J gene: TRBJ2-1; CDR3 length: 15; V gene: TRBV10-3; CDR3 protein: CAISLTSGRALEQFF
J gene: TRBJ1-6; CDR3 length: 16; V gene: TRBV7-2; CDR3 protein: CASSLDRTGRNSPLHF
J gene: TRBJ2-7; CDR3 length: 14; V gene: TRBV5-6; CDR3 protein: CASRRDRGPYEQYF
J gene: TRBJ2-7; CDR3 length: 14; V gene: TRBV4-1; CDR3 protein: CASSRGLAGDEQYF
J gene: TRBJ1-1; CDR3 length: 15; V gene: TRBV4-2; CDR3 protein: CASSQVQGMNTEAFF
J gene: TRBJ2-2; CDR3 length: 18; V gene: TRBV7-2; CDR3 protein: CASSSRTGTSGNTGELFF
J gene: TRBJ1-2; CDR3 length: 13; V gene: TRBV18; CDR3 protein: CASSPNPTERNTF
J gene: TRBJ2-1; CDR3 length: 15; V gene: TRBV5-1; CDR3 protein: CASSPGQRSYNEQFF
J gene: TRBJ1-2; CDR3 length: 13; V gene: TRBV28; CDR3 protein: CASIGDRGYGYTF
J gene: TRBJ1-2; CDR3 length: 14; V gene: TRBV28; CDR3 protein: CASSLPGLDYGYTF
J gene: TRBJ1-1; CDR3 length: 15; V gene: TRBV9; CDR3 protein: CASSVAGGMNTEAFF
J gene: TRBJ2-1; CDR3 length: 14; V gene: TRBV19; CDR3 protein: CASTSDREGNEQFF
J gene: TRBJ2-3; CDR3 length: 14; V gene: TRBV27; CDR3 protein: CASRRGTGGDTQYF
J gene: TRBJ2-1; CDR3 length: 13; V gene: TRBV10-1; CDR3 protein: CASSESGLSEQFF
J gene: TRBJ1-5; CDR3 length: 15; V gene: TRBV4-1; CDR3 protein: CASSQVDSYNQPQHF
J gene: TRBJ1-5; CDR3 length: 14; V gene: TRBV7-9; CDR3 protein: CASSPLYSNQPQHF
J gene: TRBJ2-2; CDR3 length: 15; V gene: TRBV11-1; CDR3 protein: CASSSEGQGSGELFF
J gene: TRBJ1-1; CDR3 length: 13; V gene: TRBV25-1; CDR3 protein: CASSLRGVTEAFF
J gene: TRBJ2-4; CDR3 length: 11; V gene: TRBV12-3/TRBV12-4; CDR3 protein: CASSPDRAQYF
J gene: TRBJ1-2; CDR3 length: 12; V gene: TRBV29-1; CDR3 protein: CSVDGQTDGYTF
J gene: TRBJ1-5; CDR3 length: 15; V gene: TRBV18; CDR3 protein: CASSPSRDRNQPQHF
J gene: TRBJ1-1; CDR3 length: 13; V gene: TRBV6-6; CDR3 protein: CASSSGDRDKAFF
J gene: TRBJ2-4; CDR3 length: 14; V gene: TRBV6-2/TRBV6-3; CDR3 protein: CASSLGQGIDIQYF
J gene: TRBJ1-1; CDR3 length: 13; V gene: TRBV19; CDR3 protein: CASSGQLNTEAFF
J gene: TRBJ2-2; CDR3 length: 16; V gene: TRBV21-1; CDR3 protein: CASRATSGRVPGELFF
J gene: TRBJ2-6; CDR3 length: 15; V gene: TRBV6-5; CDR3 protein: CASNAGGSGANVLTF
J gene: TRBJ2-7; CDR3 length: 16; V gene: TRBV4-2; CDR3 protein: CASSQDIAGVFYEQYF
J gene: TRBJ2-3; CDR3 length: 18; V gene: TRBV7-7; CDR3 protein: CASSLESGGLRVRDTQYF
J gene: TRBJ1-4; CDR3 length: 14; V gene: TRBV27; CDR3 protein: CASSSGQGDEKLFF
J gene: TRBJ2-3; CDR3 length: 15; V gene: TRBV28; CDR3 protein: CASSSYSGGQDTQYF
J gene: TRBJ1-6; CDR3 length: 17; V gene: TRBV27; CDR3 protein: CASRATPEDRSNSPLHF
J gene: TRBJ2-1; CDR3 length: 13; V gene: TRBV7-6; CDR3 protein: CASSRISYNEQFF
J gene: TRBJ2-1; CDR3 length: 16; V gene: TRBV9; CDR3 protein: CASSPDLRVSYNEQFF
J gene: TRBJ2-3; CDR3 length: 17; V gene: TRBV2; CDR3 protein: CASSVSSGRAWADTQYF
J gene: TRBJ2-1; CDR3 length: 16; V gene: TRBV4-1; CDR3 protein: CASSQPWNRGDNEQFF
J gene: TRBJ1-4; CDR3 length: 17; V gene: TRBV27; CDR3 protein: CASSPVSMTGLGEKLFF
J gene: TRBJ2-2; CDR3 length: 13; V gene: TRBV18; CDR3 protein: CASSPGGTGELFF
J gene: TRBJ2-2; CDR3 length: 16; V gene: TRBV5-1; CDR3 protein: CASSLEFGGNTGELFF